A single sample gave rise to the 24 T cell receptor beta chains below, sequenced in a study of PD-1 blockade in classical Hodgkin lymphoma. The time point here: cycle 4 day 1 (C4D1), after five to seven weeks of nivolumab. With no exception, relapse followed autologous stem cell transplantation in all patients, and brentuximab vedotin exposure varied. Assay: immunoSEQ multiplex PCR; the TCRdb copy retains only in-frame clones and omits some. This sample has about 39,000 clones, with 77% found just once. The sample here was peripheral blood mononuclear cells (PBMCs), taken before the fourth cycle of nivolumab. Source of these receptors: a human donor with classical Hodgkin lymphoma.

The chain recombines TRBV5-1 with TRBJ2-5; D tentatively reads TRBD1 or TRBD2 (7 bases each). With 7 bases removed from V and 5 bases from J, the gap between germline ends came to 18 bases. CDR1 SGHRS and CDR2 YFSETQ come from the germline V gene. The CDR3 is 14 residues long. The DNA of the CDR3 is TGCGCCAGCTCGCCAGGGGGGAGGGCGGAGACCCAGTACTTC. This translates into CASSPGGRAETQYF. Looking up the rest from reference TRBV5-1 and TRBJ2-5 gives the full variable domain: KAGVTQTPRYLIKTRGQQVTLSCSPISGHRSVSWYQQTPGQGLQFLFEYFSETQRNKGNFPGRFSGRQFSNSRSEMNVSTLELGDSALYLCASSPGGRAETQYFGPGTRLLVL.

The gene calls are TRBV9 and TRBJ1-2; a weak D match, TRBD1 (5 bases). The CDR3 runs to 14 residues. V lost 4 bases to trimming and J lost 13 bases, with 23 bases between them. Germline lookup yields CDR1 SGDLS and CDR2 YYNGEE. The DNA for the CDR3 is TGTGCCAGCAGCATAAGAAGAGGGGACGAACGGCCCACCTTC. Translation: CASSIRRGDERPTF.

The chain uses TRBV29-1 and TRBJ2-1; possibly TRBD1 for D (5 bases). In germline, CDR1 is SQVTM, CDR2 ANQGSEA. The CDR3 runs 13 residues. Trimming took 2 bases from V and 5 from J, leaving 10 bases between them. CDR3 bases: TGCAGCGTTGAAAGGACACGGAACAATGAGCAGTTCTTC. Its protein product is CSVERTRNNEQFF.

The V and J genes are TRBV6-6 and TRBJ1-6, with unresolved D. Trimming removed 2 bases from V and 0 bases from J, with 8 bases in between. The CDR3 contains 16 residues. Germline CDR1 and CDR2: MNHNY and SVGAGI (reference sequence). The CDR3 coding sequence is TGTGCCAGCAGTTACAACTCCGGCTCCTATAATTCACCCCTCCACTTT. Translated: CASSYNSGSYNSPLHF.

The chain carries TRBV19 and TRBJ2-5, with 8 bases that match TRBD1. The germline V gene has CDR1 LNHDA and CDR2 SQIVND (reference sequence). There are 15 residues in the CDR3. V was pared by 6 bases and J by 4 bases, with 10 bases of the junction left unmatched. CDR3 bases: TGTGCCAGTAGAGTCCGGGACAGGAGGGGAGAGACCCAGTACTTC. It encodes CASRVRDRRGETQYF.

V is TRBV4-2 and J is TRBJ2-3; the D gene is possibly TRBD1 (6 bases). Trimming removed 0 bases at V and 4 bases at J, with 17 bases between. The CDR3 loop spans 17 amino acids. CDR1 is LGHNA and CDR2 is YNFKEQ in the germline V gene. CDR3 in amino acids: CASSQDWGRGLADTQYF. The CDR3 nucleotides read TGTGCCAGCAGCCAAGATTGGGGGCGAGGTCTCGCAGATACGCAGTATTTT.

In its sample, this clone was seen a few times. This chain connects TRBV10-3 to TRBJ1-1; D is undetermined. CDR3 length equals 16 residues. The germline V gene encodes CDR1 ENHRY and CDR2 SYGVKD. Trimming took 2 bases from V and 1 from J, leaving 14 bases between them. This CDR3 reads CAISEGPGEGNTEAFF. DNA for the CDR3: TGTGCCATCAGTGAGGGACCCGGGGAAGGGAACACTGAAGCTTTCTTT.

This clone showed up just once. The chain joins TRBV21-1 to TRBJ1-2. TRBV21-1 is designated a pseudogene. The CDR3 covers 14 residues. The CDR3 here is CASYAGGSGYGYTF. In DNA form, the CDR3 reads TGTGCCAGCTACGCCGGGGGTTCCGGCTATGGCTACACCTTC.

The genes are TRBV7-2 and TRBJ2-7, with 7 positions matching TRBD1. Looked up from germline, CDR1 is SGHTA and CDR2 is FQGNSA. The V gene end was trimmed by 5 bases and the J gene end by 4 bases; junction bases not matched to a gene: 5. The CDR3 covers 13 residues. CDR3 sequence: CASSLGQDYEQYF. As DNA, the CDR3 is TGTGCCAGCAGCCTAGGACAGGATTACGAGCAGTACTTC. Full variable domain (missing parts from reference TRBV7-2 and TRBJ2-7): GAGVSQSPSNKVTEKGKDVELRCDPISGHTALYWYRQSLGQGLEFLIYFQGNSAPDKSGLPSDRFSAERTGGSVSTLTIQRTQQEDSAVYLCASSLGQDYEQYFGPGTRLTVT.

Only a few counts were recorded for this clone. The chain uses TRBV7-8 and TRBJ2-7, with D hard to call. The CDR3 has 12 amino acids. Per the germline V gene, CDR1 is SGHVS and CDR2 is FQNEAQ. Trimming pared 1 base from V and 6 bases from J, leaving 7 bases between. The CDR3 spells CASSLVGSEQYF. The CDR3 coding sequence is TGTGCCAGCAGCTTAGTGGGCAGCGAGCAGTACTTC.

This sequence joins TRBV6-1 and TRBJ2-1, with D perhaps matching TRBD1 (6 bases). The CDR3 spans 15 residues. The V end lost 7 bases, the J end lost 1 base, and 14 bases lay between the germline ends. CDR1 is MNHNS and CDR2 is SASEGT in the germline V gene. The CDR3 sequence: CASMTGRISYNEQFF. The DNA of the CDR3 is TGTGCCAGCATGACAGGTCGAATATCCTACAATGAGCAGTTCTTC.

This chain links TRBV10-1 with TRBJ2-3; TRBD1 matches at 8 bases. The CDR3 is made up of 16 amino acids. Losses at the gene ends were 3 bases for V and 2 bases for J; bases not matched to a gene: 7. Germline CDR1 is WNHNN and CDR2 is SYGVQD (reference sequence). The CDR3 coding sequence is TGCGCCAGCAGTGAAGGGCAGGGGGCTACCACAGATACGCAGTATTTT. Translated, it gives CASSEGQGATTDTQYF.

There are a few counts of this clone. The chain uses TRBV20-1 and TRBJ1-1; D not certain. Trimming took 6 bases from V and 9 from J, leaving 14 bases between them. The CDR3 is 11 residues long. Germline-derived CDR1 and CDR2 are DFQATT and SNEGSKA (reference sequence). CDR3 protein: CSAHETVKAFF. For the CDR3, the DNA is TGCAGTGCCCACGAAACAGTTAAAGCTTTCTTT.

CDR3 region: CASDPDRFGTGELFF. In nucleotides, the CDR3 is TGTGCCAGCGACCCCGACCGCTTTGGCACCGGGGAGCTGTTTTTT. J is TRBJ2-2 and V is TRBV11-2; no firm D call. Germline lookup yields CDR1 SGHAT and CDR2 FQNNGV. V was shortened by 8 bases and J by 4 bases, with 17 bases between the two germline ends. This CDR3 has 15 residues.

This chain uses TRBV6-1 with TRBJ2-5; no definite D call. CDR1 is MNHNS and CDR2 is SASEGT in the germline V gene. Trimming took 6 bases from V and 0 from J, leaving 8 bases between them. The CDR3 is 13 amino acids. CDR3 DNA sequence: TGTGCCAGCAGCGTACTATACCAAGAGACCCAGTACTTC. Translating gives CASSVLYQETQYF.

The chain has TRBV6-6 and TRBJ1-4; TRBD1 is a possible D gene (6 bases). The ends were cut back, 7 bases at V and 14 bases at J, with 26 bases in the middle. This CDR3 is built from 15 residues. The germline gives CDR1 MNHNY, CDR2 SVGAGI (reference sequence). CDR3 coding DNA: TGTGCCAGCACTCTTGCCCCTCCGGGACAAGTTTTCCTGTTTTTT. It is translated as CASTLAPPGQVFLFF.

V and J are TRBV27 and TRBJ2-7; a possible D gene is TRBD1 (7 bases). Trimming stripped 0 bases from V and 6 bases from J, with 15 bases between. The CDR3 has 15 residues. Per the germline V gene, CDR1 is MNHEY and CDR2 is SMNVEV (reference sequence). DNA of the CDR3: TGTGCCAGCAGTTTATCGGGACTGGCAGGGGGCGAGCAGTACTTC. This translates into CASSLSGLAGGEQYF.

The chain couples TRBV30 to TRBJ2-7; D remains unclear. V lost 2 bases and J 0 bases, leaving 5 bases between the germline ends. There are 12 residues in the CDR3. Germline loops: CDR1 GTSNPN, CDR2 SVGIG (reference sequence). The CDR3 is CAWSPRSYEQYF. In nucleotides, the CDR3 is TGTGCCTGGAGTCCGCGCTCCTACGAGCAGTACTTC. The entire variable domain, with the rest obtained from reference TRBV30 and TRBJ2-7, is as follows: SQTIHQWPATLVQPVGSPLSLECTVEGTSNPNLYWYRQAAGRGLQLLFYSVGIGQISSEVPQNLSASRPQDRQFILSSKKLLLSDSGFYLCAWSPRSYEQYFGPGTRLTVT.

V usage is TRBV4-3 and J usage is TRBJ1-2; no firm D call. The germline gives CDR1 LGHNA, CDR2 YSLEER. Trimming took 2 bases from V and 6 from J, leaving 13 bases between them. The CDR3 loop spans 14 amino acids. The chain's CDR3 is CASSQIDYDHGYTF. The DNA of the CDR3 is TGCGCCAGCAGCCAAATTGATTACGATCATGGCTACACCTTC.

The chain combines TRBV6-5 with TRBJ1-6, with D possibly being TRBD1 (5 bases). The CDR3 has 15 amino acids. The germline CDR1 and CDR2 sequences are MNHEY and SVGAGI. V lost 6 bases, J lost 5 bases, and 14 bases lay in between. The DNA for the CDR3 is TGTGCCAGCAGAGGGGAGGGCTGGAATAATTCACCCCTCCACTTT. It translates to CASRGEGWNNSPLHF.

The chain combines TRBV27 with TRBJ1-3; 10 positions agree with TRBD1. The CDR3 spans 14 residues. Germline CDR1 is MNHEY and CDR2 is SMNVEV (reference sequence). Trimming took 6 bases from V and 4 from J; bases not matched to a gene: 3. CDR3 sequence reads: CASRGQGPGNTIYF. The CDR3 nucleotides are TGTGCCAGCAGGGGACAGGGGCCGGGAAACACCATATATTTT.

CDR3 protein: CASSFLSTESSYEQYF. The CDR3 DNA reads TGCGCCAGCAGCTTCTTATCGACGGAGAGCTCCTACGAGCAGTACTTC. The V call is TRBV5-1, the J call TRBJ2-7; D unclear. V was trimmed by 2 bases and J by 0 bases, leaving 15 bases between them. The germline V gene has CDR1 SGHRS and CDR2 YFSETQ. This CDR3 is built from 16 residues.

In this sample, this clone turned up once. V and J are TRBV5-1 and TRBJ1-1, with 7 positions matching TRBD1. Germline assignment: CDR1 SGHRS and CDR2 YFSETQ. CDR3 length: 14 residues. V lost 4 bases to trimming and J lost 0 bases; unmatched junction nucleotides: 3. Here the CDR3 reads CASSLDRVNTEAFF. The CDR3 DNA reads as TGCGCCAGCAGCCTCGACAGGGTGAACACTGAAGCTTTCTTT.

This clone was detected a few times. CDR3 sequence reads: CASSETGLYGYTF. The CDR3 coding sequence is TGTGCCAGCAGCGAAACAGGGCTCTATGGCTACACCTTC. The chain employs TRBV4-2 and TRBJ1-2, with D perhaps TRBD1 (6 bases). V was clipped by 5 bases and J by 4 bases, with 11 bases between them. This CDR3 has 13 amino acids. Germline V lookup: CDR1 LGHNA, CDR2 YNFKEQ.